A selection of T cell receptor beta chains follows, all from one sample in a study of blood T cell repertoires in COVID-19. TCRdb's table, derived via immunoSEQ multiplex PCR, lists solely in-frame clones and lacks some. The data contain some 38,000 clones, around 90% of them seen just once; the ten biggest clones take up less than 30%. The sample taken for sequencing was peripheral blood. The receptors derive from a man aged 55 to 69 with active or convalescent COVID-19. Each CDR3 is given with its conserved first and last residue. The D gene is left open where the match is weak. Clone sizes are given selectively: once, few, many, or a class where the clone is expanded.

clone size	D gene	V gene	J gene	CDR3 protein	CDR3 DNA
-	-	TRBV6-5	TRBJ1-1	CASSYRSSGMNTEAFF	TGTGCCAGCAGTTACCGTTCGTCGGGGATGAACACTGAAGCTTTCTTT
once	TRBD2	TRBV28	TRBJ2-1	CASSLAGGSYNEQFF	TGTGCCAGCAGTTTGGCGGGAGGATCCTACAATGAGCAGTTCTTC
-	-	TRBV24-1	TRBJ2-2	CATSDPRKNTGELFF	TGTGCCACCAGTGATCCCAGAAAGAACACCGGGGAGCTGTTTTTT
-	TRBD1	TRBV7-2	TRBJ2-7	CASSLLGQGDEQYF	TGTGCCAGCAGCTTACTAGGACAGGGGGACGAGCAGTACTTC
-	TRBD1	TRBV18	TRBJ2-7	CASSPLTGDEQYF	TGTGCCAGCTCACCTTTAACAGGGGACGAGCAGTACTTC
-	TRBD2	TRBV5-4	TRBJ2-5	CASSLGQGGTSEQETQYF	TGTGCCAGCAGCTTGGGACAGGGCGGGACTAGCGAACAAGAGACCCAGTACTTC
-	-	TRBV20-1	TRBJ2-1	CSASRQDISYNEQFF	TGCAGTGCTAGTCGCCAAGACATCTCCTACAATGAGCAGTTCTTC
-	TRBD2	TRBV24-1	TRBJ2-3	CATSDGGDSTDTQYF	TGTGCCACCAGTGATGGGGGGGACAGCACAGATACGCAGTATTTT
-	-	TRBV5-1	TRBJ2-5	CASSPPTARRETQYF	TGCGCCAGCAGCCCGCCCACGGCCCGGCGGGAGACCCAGTACTTC
-	-	TRBV2	TRBJ1-2	CASSEAPRRGYTF	TGTGCCAGCAGTGAAGCACCTCGTCGGGGCTACACCTTC